This record concerns one T cell receptor (beta chain) sequence. Its target is not known. Germline lookup yields CDR1 LNHDA and CDR2 SQIVND (reference sequence). V shed 3 bases and J 5 bases; nucleotides not matched to a gene: 6. The length of the CDR3 is 14 residues. This record comes from a study of OX40 agonist ivuxolimab in advanced cancers. As for the study in general: While on treatment, patients had intravenous ivuxolimab at 0.01 to 10 mg/kg every 2 weeks.

The study, taken as a whole, reports: Within 6 weeks, CD4+ and CD8+ blood T cells expanded clonally at 0.1 to 3.0 mg/kg.

Produced via immunoSEQ multiplex PCR; TCRdb's table is partial and in-frame only. The sample holds more than 50,000 clones, 85% seen once. The starting material was CD4+ or CD8+ T cells sorted from blood, obtained in a trial of the OX40 agonist ivuxolimab. The receptor comes from an adult with an advanced solid tumor such as melanoma, head and neck, liver or kidney cancer. The rearrangement joins TRBV19 to TRBJ2-7; TRBD2 matches 8 bases. The CDR3 is CASSMGGTSDEQYF. CDR3 in DNA: TGTGCCAGTAGTATGGGCGGGACTAGTGACGAGCAGTACTTC.